These 14 T cell receptor beta chains were sequenced from one sample in a study of shared clonotypes between healthy human individuals. This table comes from immunoSEQ multiplex PCR, and its TCRdb copy is limited to in-frame clones, with some not included. The sample records about 2 million clones, 90% to 95% being singletons. Sequencing was done on a sample of naive CD4+ T cells sorted from blood. As to subset: CD45RA+ positively selected. The receptor source for this set is a man in his late teens or twenties in good health.

About this clone: Within the sample, other DNA sequences also encode this same CDR3. The V gene is TRBV5-4, the J gene TRBJ1-4; 7 bases align to TRBD1. CDR1 is SGHNT, CDR2 YYREEE, per germline (reference sequence). Unmatched junction bases numbered 4, after V lost 5 bases and J lost 0 bases. CDR3 length: 15 amino acids. The CDR3 bases are TGTGCCAGCAGTTTAGGGGGCTCAACTAATGAAAAACTGTTTTTT. Amino acids: CASSLGGSTNEKLFF. Combining the CDR3 with reference TRBV5-4 and TRBJ1-4 gives the whole variable domain ETGVTQSPTHLIKTRGQQVTLRCSSQSGHNTVSWYQQALGQGPQFIFQYYREEENGRGNFPPRFSGLQFPNYSSELNVNALELDDSALYLCASSLGGSTNEKLFFGSGTQLSVL.

The chain has TRBV19 and TRBJ1-1; D call uncertain. The V end was cut by 3 bases, the J end by 4 bases, with 3 bases between. Germline assignment: CDR1 LNHDA and CDR2 SQIVND (reference sequence). This CDR3 region has 11 residues. The CDR3 DNA sequence: TGTGCCAGTAGTATGGCCACTGAAGCTTTCTTT. Its protein is CASSMATEAFF.

The gene calls are TRBV7-2 and TRBJ1-2; no clear D gene. From germline, CDR1 is SGHTA and CDR2 FQGNSA. The CDR3 consists of 12 residues. Trimming took off 1 base at V and 7 bases at J, with 7 bases between the two ends. CDR3 in amino acids: CASSLEKFGYTF. CDR3 DNA: TGTGCCAGCAGCTTAGAGAAGTTTGGCTACACCTTC.

The chain joins TRBV11-2 to TRBJ2-1; possible D gene TRBD2, 6 bases. Trimming shortened V by 5 bases and J by 4 bases, and 12 bases separated the two germline ends. Germline V CDR1 and CDR2: SGHAT, FQNNGV. The CDR3 consists of 14 residues. This CDR3 is CASSPGTDYNEQFF. Written as DNA, the CDR3 is TGTGCCAGCAGCCCCGGGACTGATTACAATGAGCAGTTCTTC.

The rearrangement links TRBV2 to TRBJ1-5; 7 bases agree with TRBD1. CDR3 length: 12 residues. V lost 6 bases and J lost 6; bases outside the gene matches: 2. Germline V gives CDR1 SNHLY, CDR2 FYNNEI. The CDR3 DNA is TGTGCCAGCAGCAGGGACAGTCAGCCCCAGCATTTT. Translation gives CASSRDSQPQHF.

The chain combines TRBV5-6 with TRBJ2-7; D is possibly TRBD2 (5 bases). Trimming left V 5 bases short and J 1 base short, with 13 bases between. Germline V lookup: CDR1 SGHDT, CDR2 YYEEEE. The CDR3 contains 14 residues. The CDR3 DNA follows: TGTGCCAGCAGTTTCCCAGAGGGATCCTACGAGCAGTACTTC. Translating gives CASSFPEGSYEQYF. The variable domain in full, with the rest retrieved from reference TRBV5-6 and TRBJ2-7, is DAGVTQSPTHLIKTRGQQVTLRCSPKSGHDTVSWYQQALGQGPQFIFQYYEEEERQRGNFPDRFSGHQFPNYSSELNVNALLLGDSALYLCASSFPEGSYEQYFGPGTRLTVT.

The chain is built from TRBV6-5 and TRBJ1-1, with unresolved D. The CDR3 covers 14 residues. The germline gives CDR1 MNHEY, CDR2 SVGAGI. V dropped 0 bases and J dropped 4 bases, with 9 bases sitting between them. The CDR3 DNA is TGTGCCAGCAGTTACTCAATTTGGGGCACTGAAGCTTTCTTT. Amino acids: CASSYSIWGTEAFF.

The DNA for the CDR3 is TGTGCCAGCAGCTTAACACCGAGGGCCGCCGGGGAGCTGTTTTTT. It yields the protein CASSLTPRAAGELFF. The rearrangement uses TRBV9 and TRBJ2-2, with a possible D match to TRBD2 (5 bases). V dropped 4 bases and J dropped 6 bases, with 16 bases sitting between them. The CDR3 is made up of 15 amino acids. CDR1 is SGDLS and CDR2 is YYNGEE in the germline V gene.

Of note for this clone: This specimen includes other DNA sequences encoding the same CDR3. The chain combines TRBV5-1 with TRBJ1-1; the match to TRBD1 covers 7 bases. The CDR3 covers 14 residues. Germline V gene sequence: CDR1 SGHRS, CDR2 YFSETQ. V gave up 0 bases and J gave up 1 base; unmatched junction bases: 0. In DNA, the CDR3 is TGCGCCAGCAGCTTGGACAGGGGGAACACTGAAGCTTTCTTT. Residues: CASSLDRGNTEAFF.

The genes are TRBV27 and TRBJ1-6; no clear D gene. This CDR3 is built from 15 residues. The V end was cut by 6 bases, the J end by 4 bases, with 13 bases between. CDR1 is MNHEY and CDR2 is SMNVEV in the germline V gene (reference sequence). CDR3 sequence (DNA): TGTGCCAGCAGCAAATGGTCAGGTTATAATTCACCCCTCCACTTT. This gives the protein CASSKWSGYNSPLHF.

This clone was counted a single time. V and J are TRBV7-2 and TRBJ2-2; a possible D gene is TRBD1 (5 bases). V lost 3 bases and J 7 bases, leaving 9 bases between the germline ends. The CDR3 totals 13 residues. Germline CDR1 SGHTA, CDR2 FQGNSA. In DNA, the CDR3 is TGTGCCAGCAGCTTTTACGACAGCGGGGAGCTGTTTTTT. It encodes CASSFYDSGELFF.

The chain combines TRBV28 with TRBJ2-1; TRBD2 matches at 7 bases. CDR3 length: 13 residues. The J segment lost 3 bases and the V segment lost 11 bases, leaving 7 bases of the junction unmatched. Per germline, CDR1 MDHEN and CDR2 SYDVKM. The CDR3 loop reads CASASGYYNEQFF. Written as DNA, the CDR3 is TGTGCCTCGGCTAGCGGATACTACAATGAGCAGTTCTTC.

This chain uses TRBV2 with TRBJ2-1; no clear D. Germline loops: CDR1 SNHLY, CDR2 FYNNEI. With 1 base removed from V and 15 bases from J, the gap between germline ends came to 13 bases. The CDR3 consists of 12 residues. The CDR3 sequence: CASSEVLHVGFF. Written as DNA, the CDR3 is TGTGCCAGCAGTGAAGTGCTCCATGTGGGGTTCTTC.

J is TRBJ2-7 and V is TRBV19; D is perhaps TRBD1 or TRBD2 (7 bases each). V lost 6 bases to trimming and J lost 0 bases, with 15 bases between them. CDR3 length: 15 amino acids. Germline V gives CDR1 LNHDA, CDR2 SQIVND (reference sequence). The CDR3 DNA sequence: TGTGCCAGTAGGGAAGCGGGACAGTCCTCCTACGAGCAGTACTTC. The encoded protein is CASREAGQSSYEQYF.